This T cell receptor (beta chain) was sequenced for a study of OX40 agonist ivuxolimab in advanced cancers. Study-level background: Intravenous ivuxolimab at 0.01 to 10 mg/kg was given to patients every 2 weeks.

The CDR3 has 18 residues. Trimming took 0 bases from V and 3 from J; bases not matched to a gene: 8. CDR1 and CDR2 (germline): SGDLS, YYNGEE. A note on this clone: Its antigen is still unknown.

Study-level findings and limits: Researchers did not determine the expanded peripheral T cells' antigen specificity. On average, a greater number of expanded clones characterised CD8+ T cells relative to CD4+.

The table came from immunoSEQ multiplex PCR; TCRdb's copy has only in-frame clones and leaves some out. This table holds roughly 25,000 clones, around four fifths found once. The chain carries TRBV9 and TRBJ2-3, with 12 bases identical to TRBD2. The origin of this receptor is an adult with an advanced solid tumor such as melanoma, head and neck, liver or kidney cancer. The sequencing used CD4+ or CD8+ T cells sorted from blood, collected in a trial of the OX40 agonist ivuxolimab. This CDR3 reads CASSVGTSGRTLTDTQYF. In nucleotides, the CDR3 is TGTGCCAGCAGCGTAGGCACTAGCGGGAGGACCCTTACAGATACGCAGTATTTT.